A single sample is the source of the 32 T cell receptor beta chains below, sequenced in a study of identical twins. One entry per CDR3 protein, called by TCRdb with MiXCR from the 5' RACE reads. Of a few hundred thousand distinct CDR3 sequences listed, around 9% are singletons. Sequencing was done on a sample of naive T cells sorted from blood. The receptor set was obtained from a woman between 45 and 60 years old in good health.

This clonotype was seen a few times. V usage is TRBV12-3 or TRBV12-4 and J usage is TRBJ1-6; D is possibly TRBD1 (6 bases). Trimming cost V 7 bases and J 9 bases, with 13 bases left between them. The CDR3 is made up of 13 amino acids. The CDR3 protein is CASKGGIGSPLHF. The CDR3 nucleotides are TGTGCCAGCAAGGGGGGGATCGGTTCACCCCTCCACTTT.

Only a few counts were recorded for this clonotype. The genes are TRBV4-1 and TRBJ2-5; a possible D gene is TRBD2 (6 bases). V lost 4 bases, J lost 5 bases, and 17 bases lay in between. Germline CDR1 reads MGHRA; CDR2 reads YSYEKL. The CDR3 totals 15 residues. The CDR3: CASSLIGGMSETQYF. The CDR3 DNA reads TGCGCCAGCAGCCTAATCGGGGGTATGTCGGAGACCCAGTACTTC.

This clonotype appeared many times. V usage is TRBV28 and J usage is TRBJ1-3; unclear D gene. Deletions cut 4 bases from V and 0 bases from J, with 13 bases between. This CDR3 spans 16 amino acids. Germline V lookup: CDR1 MDHEN, CDR2 SYDVKM. DNA of the CDR3: TGTGCCAGCAGTTGGGGATCTGGAATCTCTGGAAACACCATATATTTT. It is translated as CASSWGSGISGNTIYF. The full variable domain, completed using reference TRBV28 and TRBJ1-3, is DVKVTQSSRYLVKRTGEKVFLECVQDMDHENMFWYRQDPGLGLRLIYFSYDVKMKEKGDIPEGYSVSREKKERFSLILESASTNQTSMYLCASSWGSGISGNTIYFGEGSWLTVV.

There are many counts of this clonotype. The rearrangement uses TRBV12-3 or TRBV12-4 and TRBJ2-1; a possible D gene is TRBD2 (6 bases). V lost 2 bases and J 9 bases, leaving 20 bases between the germline ends. This CDR3 is 16 amino acids long. The CDR3, as DNA: TGTGCCAGCAGTTTAAGGGGCACTGGAGGGGTTATTGAGCAGTTCTTC. It translates to CASSLRGTGGVIEQFF.

This clonotype appeared a few times. The gene calls are TRBV29-1 and TRBJ2-1; 11 positions match TRBD2. V lost 7 bases, J lost 6 bases, and 2 bases stayed unmatched. CDR3 length: 12 amino acids. Germline-derived CDR1 and CDR2 are SQVTM and ANQGSEA. CDR3 DNA sequence: TGCAGCGGGGGACTAGCGGCCAATGAGCAGTTCTTC. It is translated as CSGGLAANEQFF.

This sequence joins TRBV19 and TRBJ2-1; TRBD1 is a possible D gene (5 bases). CDR3 length: 13 amino acids. CDR1 is LNHDA, CDR2 SQIVND, per germline (reference sequence). Trimming left V 6 bases short and J 5 bases short, with 11 bases between. This CDR3 reads CASRRTTDNEQFF. The CDR3 DNA sequence: TGTGCCAGTAGGAGGACAACAGACAATGAGCAGTTCTTC.

This clonotype was seen at least ten times. The rearrangement links TRBV10-3 to TRBJ2-7; tentative D call: TRBD1 (6 bases). V was clipped by 10 bases and J by 3 bases, with 13 bases between them. CDR3 length equals 12 residues. CDR1 is ENHRY and CDR2 is SYGVKD in the germline V gene. The CDR3 protein is CATQQGRYEQYV. In nucleotides, the CDR3 is TGTGCCACGCAACAGGGACGCTACGAGCAGTACGTC.

The chain employs TRBV14 and TRBJ2-1, with 12 bases identical to TRBD2. Trimming cost V 4 bases and J 9 bases; bases outside gene matches: 7. The CDR3 covers 15 residues. The germline CDR1 and CDR2 sequences are SGHDN and FVKESK. The CDR3 here is CASSLRLAGVVEQFF. The CDR3, as DNA: TGTGCCAGCAGCCTAAGACTAGCGGGAGTGGTTGAGCAGTTCTTC. Based on the CDR3 plus reference TRBV14 and TRBJ2-1, the full variable domain is EAGVTQFPSHSVIEKGQTVTLRCDPISGHDNLYWYRRVMGKEIKFLLHFVKESKQDESGMPNNRFLAERTGGTYSTLKVQPAELEDSGVYFCASSLRLAGVVEQFFGPGTRLTVL.

This clonotype was seen a few times. This chain joins TRBV2 and TRBJ2-5, with D unclear. The V and J ends lost 3 bases and 5 bases respectively, with 10 bases between them. Germline V lookup: CDR1 SNHLY, CDR2 FYNNEI. CDR3 length: 13 amino acids. The CDR3 sequence: CASSDVGLETQYF. In DNA form, the CDR3 reads TGTGCCAGCAGTGATGTGGGGTTGGAGACCCAGTACTTC. Filled out from reference TRBV2 and TRBJ2-5, the complete variable domain reads EPEVTQTPSHQVTQMGQEVILRCVPISNHLYFYWYRQILGQKVEFLVSFYNNEISEKSEIFDDQFSVERPDGSNFTLKIRSTKLEDSAMYFCASSDVGLETQYFGPGTRLLVL.

The gene calls are TRBV19 and TRBJ1-3; D gene unclear. Germline-derived CDR1 and CDR2 are LNHDA and SQIVND (reference sequence). The V end was cut by 5 bases, the J end by 0 bases, with 14 bases between. This CDR3 is built from 16 residues. The CDR3 bases are TGTGCCAGTAGTCTCCGGGCCGTACGCTCTGGAAACACCATATATTTT. It is translated as CASSLRAVRSGNTIYF.

This clonotype turned up a few times. This chain joins TRBV7-8 and TRBJ2-2; 12 positions match TRBD2. This CDR3 region has 17 residues. Germline V gives CDR1 SGHVS, CDR2 FQNEAQ. V dropped 6 bases and J dropped 4; count of bases not matched to a gene: 9. CDR3 region: CASSLAGGPSVTGELFF. DNA for the CDR3: TGTGCCAGCAGTCTAGCGGGAGGGCCCTCGGTCACCGGGGAGCTGTTTTTT.

This clonotype was counted between two and nine times. The chain carries TRBV7-7 and TRBJ2-5; 7 bases agree with TRBD2. Looked up from germline, CDR1 is SSHAT and CDR2 is FNYEAQ (reference sequence). The CDR3 spans 13 residues. In DNA form, the CDR3 reads TGTGCTAGTCGCCCTAGCGGCCAAGAGACCCAGTACTTC. Its translation: CASRPSGQETQYF.

There are a few counts of this clonotype. The rearrangement uses TRBV3-1 and TRBJ2-7; perhaps TRBD2 as D (5 bases). CDR1 is LGHDT, CDR2 YNNKEL, per germline (reference sequence). Trimming removed 0 bases from V and 6 bases from J, with 12 bases in between. The CDR3 consists of 14 residues. The CDR3 DNA sequence: TGTGCCAGCAGCCAAGATCTAGCTAGCCGCGAGCAGTACGTC. Residues: CASSQDLASREQYV.

The gene calls are TRBV5-5 and TRBJ2-2; D gene ambiguous. The germline gives CDR1 SGHKS, CDR2 YYEKEE (reference sequence). CDR3 length: 15 amino acids. With 0 bases removed from V and 4 bases from J, the gap between germline ends came to 10 bases. CDR3 bases: TGTGCCAGCAGCTTGGAGCGCCTTGGCACCGGGGAGCTGTTTTTT. Protein product: CASSLERLGTGELFF.

This clonotype has at least ten counts. The chain uses TRBV20-1 and TRBJ2-1, with D possibly being TRBD2 (5 bases). This CDR3 spans 14 amino acids. Germline CDR1 is DFQATT and CDR2 is SNEGSKA (reference sequence). V lost 3 bases and J 6 bases, leaving 15 bases between the germline ends. The DNA of the CDR3 is TGCAGTGCTAGGAATACTAGAACGGGCAATGAGCAGTTCTTC. Its protein product is CSARNTRTGNEQFF.

This chain links TRBV2 with TRBJ2-1; TRBD2 matches at 8 bases. The CDR3 covers 13 residues. Germline V CDR1 and CDR2: SNHLY, FYNNEI. Germline trimming cut 7 bases from V and 8 bases from J; bases unmatched to any gene: 7. The CDR3 spells CASKREGRDEQFF. Written as DNA, the CDR3 is TGTGCCAGCAAACGGGAGGGCCGAGATGAGCAGTTCTTC.

Only a few counts were recorded for this clonotype. This sequence joins TRBV20-1 and TRBJ1-5; D not certain. The CDR3 totals 14 residues. The germline gives CDR1 DFQATT, CDR2 SNEGSKA (reference sequence). Trimming removed 1 base at V and 0 bases at J, with 7 bases between. The CDR3 is CSARVPSSNQPQHF. CDR3 coding DNA: TGCAGTGCTAGAGTACCCAGTAGCAATCAGCCCCAGCATTTT.

This clonotype was observed many times. The gene calls are TRBV11-1 and TRBJ1-6; the D is unclear. This CDR3 is built from 13 residues. Trimming removed 4 bases from V and 8 bases from J, with 9 bases in between. Germline V gene data show CDR1 as SGHAT and CDR2 as FQDESV (reference sequence). The CDR3 bases are TGTGCCAGCAGCTGGCAAGAAGATTCACCCCTCCACTTT. Protein: CASSWQEDSPLHF. The entire variable domain, with the rest obtained from reference TRBV11-1 and TRBJ1-6, is as follows: EAEVAQSPRYKITEKSQAVAFWCDPISGHATLYWYRQILGQGPELLVQFQDESVVDDSQLPKDRFSAERLKGVDSTLKIQPAELGDSAMYLCASSWQEDSPLHFGNGTRLTVT.

The V call is TRBV14, the J call TRBJ2-1, with 9 bases matching TRBD2. V shed 0 bases, J shed 9 bases, and the junction held 9 bases outside the gene matches. The CDR3 runs to 16 residues. From germline, CDR1 is SGHDN and CDR2 FVKESK. The DNA for the CDR3 is TGTGCCAGCAGCCAAGATGAGTGGCGGGAGGGACGTGAGCAGTTCTTC. This translates into CASSQDEWREGREQFF.

The rearrangement joins TRBV6-1 to TRBJ2-5; no definite D call. Germline CDR1 and CDR2: MNHNS and SASEGT. The length of the CDR3 is 12 residues. Trimming removed 6 bases from V and 4 bases from J, with 9 bases in between. The CDR3 DNA reads TGTGCCAGCAGAGGACCCATAGAGACCCAGTACTTC. It encodes CASRGPIETQYF.

The chain carries TRBV29-1 and TRBJ2-6; D gene ambiguous. V shed 1 base and J shed 2 bases, with 3 bases lying between them. Germline assignment: CDR1 SQVTM and CDR2 ANQGSEA. The CDR3 loop spans 13 amino acids. This CDR3 reads CSVEGAGANVLTF. The CDR3 DNA is TGCAGCGTTGAAGGGGCTGGGGCCAACGTCCTGACTTTC.

Many counts were recorded for this clonotype. The chain carries TRBV5-1 and TRBJ2-1; 8 bases map to TRBD2. The germline V gene has CDR1 SGHRS and CDR2 YFSETQ. V lost 1 base, J lost 10 bases, and 7 bases stayed unmatched. The CDR3 sequence is 14 residues long. The CDR3 nucleotides read TGCGCCAGCAGCTTGACTAGCGGCTCGGGGGAGCAGTTCTTC. This translates into CASSLTSGSGEQFF.

The chain links TRBV12-3 or TRBV12-4 to TRBJ2-1; TRBD1 aligns across 7 bases. The CDR3 extends over 15 amino acids. The junction had 8 bases not matched to a gene; V was cut back by 8 bases and J by 1 base. CDR3 DNA: TGTGCCAGCTCGGGTCCAGGGGGTTCCTACAATGAGCAGTTCTTC. Its protein is CASSGPGGSYNEQFF.

This clonotype was counted ten times or more. The V call is TRBV10-3, the J call TRBJ2-1; tentatively, D is TRBD2 (5 bases). The V end was cut by 4 bases, the J end by 7 bases, with 11 bases between. The CDR3 sequence is 13 residues long. Germline V lookup: CDR1 ENHRY, CDR2 SYGVKD. The CDR3 sequence: CAISGTSKNEQFF. The CDR3 DNA reads as TGTGCCATCAGTGGTACTAGTAAGAATGAGCAGTTCTTC.

This clonotype was seen only a few times. For the CDR3, the DNA is TGTGCCAGCAGCTCTGGGTCAGGGGAGCGCGAGCAGTACTTC. It yields the protein CASSSGSGEREQYF. The J gene is TRBJ2-7, the V gene TRBV4-2, with D tentatively TRBD1 (6 bases). V was cut by 5 bases and J by 6 bases, with 17 bases left in between. CDR1 is LGHNA, CDR2 YNFKEQ, per germline. This CDR3 spans 14 amino acids.

In this sample, this clonotype turned up many times. This rearrangement joins TRBV27 to TRBJ2-7; D not certain. The CDR3 consists of 11 residues. The germline V gene has CDR1 MNHEY and CDR2 SMNVEV (reference sequence). The V end was cut by 8 bases, the J end by 6 bases, with 11 bases between. The CDR3 DNA is TGTGCCAGCGGGCTCGGCTCCGAGCAGTACGTC. This sequence encodes CASGLGSEQYV.

This clonotype was recorded at least ten times. The rearrangement uses TRBV5-8 and TRBJ1-5; a possible D gene is TRBD1 (6 bases). This CDR3 has 14 amino acids. V was pared by 4 bases and J by 1 base, with 9 bases between. Germline lookup yields CDR1 SGHTS and CDR2 YDEGEE. For the CDR3, the DNA is TGTGCCAGCAGCCCCGGGACAAGCAATCAGCCCCAGCATTTT. Translation gives CASSPGTSNQPQHF.

V gene TRBV7-9 combines with J gene TRBJ2-3; no reliable D call. Deletions cut 3 bases from V and 4 bases from J, with 5 bases between. The CDR3 totals 12 residues. Germline V gene data show CDR1 as SEHNR and CDR2 as FQNEAQ (reference sequence). As DNA, the CDR3 is TGTGCCAGCAGCTTGACCCCAGATACGCAGTATTTT. This translates into CASSLTPDTQYF.

Only a few counts were recorded for this clonotype. The chain couples TRBV4-1 to TRBJ2-2; TRBD2 agrees at 9 bases. V was clipped by 0 bases and J by 6 bases; unmatched bases: 11. The CDR3 covers 18 residues. In germline, CDR1 is MGHRA, CDR2 YSYEKL. CDR3 sequence reads: CASSQEFVRLAGSGELFF. The CDR3 bases are TGCGCCAGCAGCCAAGAGTTTGTACGGCTAGCGGGATCCGGGGAGCTGTTTTTT.

This clonotype was counted a few times. The chain employs TRBV12-3 or TRBV12-4 and TRBJ2-5; D is perhaps TRBD2 (6 bases). CDR3 length: 15 amino acids. V lost 5 bases and J 2 bases, leaving 15 bases between the germline ends. CDR3: CASSPLDYPQETQYF. DNA of the CDR3: TGTGCCAGCAGTCCGTTGGACTACCCACAAGAGACCCAGTACTTC.

The chain employs TRBV27 and TRBJ1-6, with TRBD1 identical over 7 bases. The CDR3 spans 13 residues. V lost 5 bases, J lost 7 bases, and 2 bases stayed unmatched. Per germline, CDR1 MNHEY and CDR2 SMNVEV (reference sequence). This CDR3 is CASSRGRNSPLHF. The CDR3 DNA follows: TGTGCCAGCAGTAGGGGGCGGAATTCACCCCTCCACTTT.

The table lists this clonotype with a few counts. This sequence joins TRBV6-5 and TRBJ2-7; 7 positions match TRBD2. The CDR3 is 13 residues long. Germline CDR1 reads MNHEY; CDR2 reads SVGAGI. V was pared by 8 bases and J by 1 base, with 5 bases of the junction left unmatched. CDR3 protein: CASGREMSYEQYF. The CDR3 bases are TGTGCCAGCGGGAGGGAGATGTCCTACGAGCAGTACTTC.